This T cell receptor beta chain was sequenced for a study of shared clonotypes between healthy human individuals. Looking at the study overall: Each donor contributed plates that comprised three CD4 naive, three CD4 memory, two CD8 naive and one CD8 memory.

Method: immunoSEQ multiplex PCR; TCRdb's copy keeps in-frame clones and lacks some. The table lists some 1,100,000 clones, 75% to 85% of them singletons, with around 0.47% in the top ten. This clone appeared a single time. CD45RA-negative memory and CD45RA+ naive subsets were split from the CD4+ cells. Unmatched junction bases numbered 13, after V lost 5 bases and J lost 2 bases. CDR3 length: 17 residues. The germline CDR1 and CDR2 sequences are SGHTA and FQGNSA. The sequencing sample was made of memory CD4+ T cells from PBMCs. Noted subset: CD45RA-negative fraction. V is TRBV7-2 and J is TRBJ2-7, with 9 nucleotides matching TRBD2. The receptor comes from a man between 18 and 29 years old in good health. Some clones in this sample may be carry-over from other donors' samples. The DNA of the CDR3 is TGTGCCAGCAGCCTAAGAGGGCTAGCGGGACGCCCCTACGAGCAGTACTTC. Translated: CASSLRGLAGRPYEQYF.